This T cell receptor beta chain was found in a study of blood T cell repertoires in COVID-19. The overall study: Sites across the United States, Italy and Spain contributed samples from acute and convalescent COVID-19. Sources were T cells, B-cell-depleted T cells, or PBMCs; the material itself was cDNA or gDNA.

This table comes from immunoSEQ multiplex PCR, and its TCRdb copy is limited to in-frame clones, with some not included. In the table there are some 170,000 clones, 84% of which are singletons. In assigning cohorts, the study relied on participant-reported clinical history. Recovered status in Cohort 3 required two negative PCRs, clearance, or symptom resolution. The clonotype was recovered from a man aged 45-60 years who had recovered from COVID-19. Sequenced: PBMCs or T cells enriched from blood (not recorded which).

The CDR3 nucleotides are TGTGCCAGCAGCCACACCGGGGGAAACACCGGGGAGCTGTTTTTT. It is translated as CASSHTGGNTGELFF. The rearrangement joins TRBV6-2 or TRBV6-3 to TRBJ2-2; TRBD2 might be the D (6 bases). This CDR3 contains 15 residues. V lost 6 bases and J lost 2, with 13 bases in between. From germline, CDR1 is MNHEY and CDR2 SVGEGT.